A single sample is the source of the 11 T cell receptor beta chains below, sequenced in a study of shared clonotypes between healthy human individuals. It was CD45RO-negative cells, positively selected for CCR7, that made up naive CD8 cells, with terminally differentiated effector memory CD45RA+ cells excluded. Some clones are missing from TCRdb's copy, which holds only in-frame ones; the method was immunoSEQ multiplex PCR. The data hold roughly 2 million clones, with about 94% observed a single time. The sequenced sample consisted of naive CD8+ T cells sorted from blood. These receptors were taken from a man between 18 and 29 years old in good health.

Notes on this clone: This CDR3 is also generated by other DNA sequences in the sample. The chain couples TRBV5-4 to TRBJ1-3, with D perhaps TRBD1 (6 bases). Trimming pared 2 bases from V and 4 bases from J, leaving 7 bases between. This CDR3 is 13 amino acids long. The V gene's germline CDR1 is SGHNT and CDR2 YYREEE (reference sequence). The DNA for the CDR3 is TGTGCCAGCAGCTTTAGGGGGGGAAACACCATATATTTT. Translating gives CASSFRGGNTIYF. Filled out from reference TRBV5-4 and TRBJ1-3, the complete variable domain reads ETGVTQSPTHLIKTRGQQVTLRCSSQSGHNTVSWYQQALGQGPQFIFQYYREEENGRGNFPPRFSGLQFPNYSSELNVNALELDDSALYLCASSFRGGNTIYFGEGSWLTVV.

This sequence joins TRBV13 and TRBJ2-1; the match to TRBD2 covers 9 bases. The CDR3 consists of 21 residues. The germline V gene encodes CDR1 PRHDT and CDR2 FYEKMQ (reference sequence). Trimming cost V 2 bases and J 0 bases; bases outside gene matches: 17. CDR3 protein: CASSLRGGLAGPKSSYNEQFF. DNA for the CDR3: TGTGCCAGCAGCTTACGAGGAGGTCTAGCGGGACCAAAGAGCTCCTACAATGAGCAGTTCTTC.

The rearrangement links TRBV5-8 to TRBJ1-5; no reliable D call. Germline CDR1 and CDR2: SGHTS and YDEGEE. The CDR3 runs 16 residues. V was cut by 4 bases and J by 1 base, with 15 bases left in between. CDR3 region: CASSLSEGASNQPQHF. The CDR3 bases are TGTGCCAGCAGCCTATCAGAGGGAGCCAGCAATCAGCCCCAGCATTTT.

Of note for this clone: Distinct nucleotide sequences in the sample also encode this CDR3. The genes are TRBV30 and TRBJ2-7; 11 nucleotides line up with TRBD2. The ends lost 2 bases at V and 6 bases at J; junction bases unmatched: 3. The length of the CDR3 is 13 residues. CDR1 and CDR2 from the germline V gene are GTSNPN and SVGIG (reference sequence). CDR3 in amino acids: CAWSLTSGSEQYF. Written as DNA, the CDR3 is TGTGCCTGGAGTCTCACTAGCGGGAGCGAGCAGTACTTC. The variable domain in full, completed from reference TRBV30 and TRBJ2-7, reads SQTIHQWPATLVQPVGSPLSLECTVEGTSNPNLYWYRQAAGRGLQLLFYSVGIGQISSEVPQNLSASRPQDRQFILSSKKLLLSDSGFYLCAWSLTSGSEQYFGPGTRLTVT.

About this clone: Other DNA sequences in the sample encode the same CDR3. The V call is TRBV11-2, the J call TRBJ2-1; D remains unclear. The V end lost 0 bases, the J end lost 3 bases, and 3 bases lay between the germline ends. The germline CDR1 and CDR2 sequences are SGHAT and FQNNGV. There are 13 residues in the CDR3. The CDR3 loop reads CASSLDHYNEQFF. As DNA, the CDR3 is TGTGCCAGCAGCTTAGATCACTACAATGAGCAGTTCTTC.

Of note for this clone: A read error may produce the germline difference seen at one junction end. The CDR3 coding sequence is TGTGCCAGCAGTTCGACATCCTTCAATGAGCAGTTCTTC. Amino acids: CASSSTSFNEQFF. This sequence joins TRBV7-9 and TRBJ2-1; no definite D call. The CDR3 is made up of 13 amino acids. The germline V gene has CDR1 SEHNR and CDR2 FQNEAQ (reference sequence).

The rearrangement links TRBV13 to TRBJ1-1; no definite D call. Germline values: CDR1 PRHDT, CDR2 FYEKMQ (reference sequence). V lost 5 bases and J lost 3, with 13 bases in between. The CDR3 consists of 14 residues. CDR3 nucleotides: TGTGCCAGCAGCCCCTTCGGCCGGGACACTGAAGCTTTCTTT. It yields the protein CASSPFGRDTEAFF.

This rearrangement joins TRBV7-2 to TRBJ2-2; D is undetermined. Trimming took off 4 bases at V and 5 bases at J, with 11 bases between the two ends. The germline CDR1 and CDR2 sequences are SGHTA and FQGNSA. The CDR3 length is 14 residues. CDR3 in amino acids: CASSSPASTGELFF. The CDR3 DNA is TGTGCCAGCAGCTCCCCCGCGAGTACCGGGGAGCTGTTTTTT.

V usage is TRBV9 and J usage is TRBJ1-4; 7 bases match TRBD1. Germline V gene data show CDR1 as SGDLS and CDR2 as YYNGEE. The CDR3 is 14 amino acids. J lost 5 bases, V lost 3 bases, and 4 bases had no gene match. The CDR3 DNA is TGTGCCAGCAGCGCTGACAGGGACAATGAAAAACTGTTTTTT. Its translation: CASSADRDNEKLFF.

The genes are TRBV4-1 and TRBJ1-1, with TRBD1 matching over 8 bases. The length of the CDR3 is 14 residues. The V segment lost 3 bases and the J segment 6 bases; nucleotides outside the gene matches: 6. Germline assignment: CDR1 MGHRA and CDR2 YSYEKL. In DNA, the CDR3 is TGCGCCAGCAGCCAGACCGACAGGGGCTCTGAAGCTTTCTTT. It encodes CASSQTDRGSEAFF.

This chain joins TRBV13 and TRBJ2-2; TRBD2 matches at 8 bases. The V gene end was trimmed by 7 bases and the J gene end by 5 bases; junction bases not matched to a gene: 15. Germline lookup yields CDR1 PRHDT and CDR2 FYEKMQ (reference sequence). CDR3 length: 17 amino acids. Written as DNA, the CDR3 is TGTGCCAGCACCCCTTCGGGAGGGGCAGGTCGGACCGGGGAGCTGTTTTTT. This sequence encodes CASTPSGGAGRTGELFF. The variable domain in full, completed from reference TRBV13 and TRBJ2-2, reads AAGVIQSPRHLIKEKRETATLKCYPIPRHDTVYWYQQGPGQDPQFLISFYEKMQSDKGSIPDRFSAQQFSDYHSELNMSSLELGDSALYFCASTPSGGAGRTGELFFGEGSRLTVL.